This T cell receptor (beta chain) comes out of a study of vaccination and CD4 T cells after COVID-19. Treatment meaning: roughly ten-day PBMC culture with coronavirus spike peptide pools or control peptides (ViraFEST assay). Via ViraFEST, peptide pools expanded antigen-specific T cells before TCR sequencing. Cultured CD4+ T cell DNA was sequenced using the Oncomine TCR Beta short-read assay. TCRdb re-called the PCR reads with MiXCR, one entry per CDR3 protein. The repertoire consists of about 17,000 distinct CDR3 sequences, with more than 40% occurring once and the leading ten covering 5.5% to 6.5%. This clonotype was counted between two and nine times. Its antigen remains unidentified. This clonotype was sampled from a human donor who had recovered from COVID-19. Sequenced here: CD4+ T cells from blood, cultured in vitro, sampled before SARS-CoV-2 vaccination.

CDR3 protein: CASSRLSSYNSPLHF. The CDR3 bases are TGTGCCAGTTCACGGCTGAGCTCCTATAATTCACCCCTCCACTTT. This chain connects TRBV28 to TRBJ1-6, with D unclear. The germline V gene encodes CDR1 MDHEN and CDR2 SYDVKM. V dropped 9 bases and J dropped 0 bases, with 12 bases sitting between them. The CDR3 sequence is 15 residues long.